The T cell receptor beta chain under discussion was sequenced for a study of PD-L1 blockade in urothelial cancer. Points on this clone: Its antigen is as yet unknown.

Some clones are missing from TCRdb's copy, which holds only in-frame ones; the method was immunoSEQ multiplex PCR. Of over 100,000 clones listed, approximately 88% are singletons. V dropped 7 bases and J dropped 7; count of bases not matched to a gene: 11. The CDR3 consists of 16 residues. Germline V CDR1 and CDR2: MDHEN, SYDVKM. Study outcomes and limitations: Enhanced expansion of tumor-associated blood clones at 3 weeks characterized durable-benefit patients.

Described time point: pretreatment peripheral blood. Sample numbers ranged from 1 to 8 per patient, encompassing pretreatment and on-treatment collections. This receptor was identified in a man in his forties or fifties with urothelial cancer. The chain carries TRBV28 and TRBJ1-3; 12 nucleotides agree with TRBD1. The sample consisted of PBMCs, taken around atezolizumab (anti-PD-L1) treatment. CDR3 amino acids: CASTDGGTGGANTIYF. Here the CDR3 DNA reads TGTGCCAGCACTGACGGTGGGACAGGGGGCGCGAACACCATATATTTT.